One and the same sample provided the 25 T cell receptor beta chains below, sequenced in a study of cytomegalovirus exposure and HLA in healthy donors listed by TCRdb under 2017. The library was built by means of the immunoSEQ multiplex PCR assay. What TCRdb holds here is the immuneACCESS table cut down to in-frame rearrangements. Part of the clones is not present; checked against another copy, under half of the missing clones reflect an unresolved V gene, and the others are unexplained. For this sample the table gives under 200,000 clones, of which around nine tenths were detected only once. The biggest ten clones account for about 2.3% of the sample. The sequencing sample was made of PBMCs. These receptors came from a woman between 18 and 30 years old in good health and CMV-seronegative.

The chain combines TRBV30 with TRBJ1-6, with D possibly TRBD1 on 5 matching bases. V shed 3 bases and J shed 6 bases, with 21 bases lying between them. There are 17 residues in the CDR3. Germline V lookup: CDR1 GTSNPN, CDR2 SVGIG (reference sequence). This CDR3 is CAWSRVRGRGSNSPLHF. CDR3 coding DNA: TGTGCCTGGAGCAGAGTACGGGGACGGGGGAGTAATTCACCCCTCCACTTT.

This chain connects TRBV7-2 to TRBJ1-1; weak D call: TRBD1 (6 bases). Trimming stripped 5 bases from V and 5 bases from J, with 15 bases between. Germline V lookup: CDR1 SGHTA, CDR2 FQGNSA. This CDR3 has 14 amino acids. CDR3 sequence: CASSPQGMGTEAFF. CDR3 sequence (DNA): TGTGCCAGCAGCCCACAGGGAATGGGAACTGAAGCTTTCTTT. The full variable domain, completed using reference TRBV7-2 and TRBJ1-1, is GAGVSQSPSNKVTEKGKDVELRCDPISGHTALYWYRQSLGQGLEFLIYFQGNSAPDKSGLPSDRFSAERTGGSVSTLTIQRTQQEDSAVYLCASSPQGMGTEAFFGQGTRLTVV.

The chain joins TRBV19 to TRBJ1-2, with D unresolved. Between the trimmed V and J ends, which lost 5 bases and 4 bases, there was a span of 14 bases. CDR1 and CDR2 (germline): LNHDA, SQIVND (reference sequence). CDR3 length: 14 residues. CDR3 residues: CASSPDRGIYGYTF. CDR3 nucleotide sequence: TGTGCCAGTAGTCCGGACCGGGGAATCTATGGCTACACCTTC.

This chain uses TRBV7-9 with TRBJ1-2; D is unclear. V was clipped by 3 bases and J by 0 bases, with 11 bases between them. Germline V CDR1 and CDR2: SEHNR, FQNEAQ (reference sequence). The CDR3 extends over 15 amino acids. CDR3 protein: CASSLEREANYGYTF. CDR3 nucleotides: TGTGCCAGCAGCTTGGAACGGGAGGCTAACTATGGCTACACCTTC.

This clone was seen only a few times. The chain recombines TRBV4-1 with TRBJ2-3; 11 positions match TRBD2. The germline gives CDR1 MGHRA, CDR2 YSYEKL. The V segment lost 3 bases and the J segment 7 bases; nucleotides outside the gene matches: 15. CDR3 length equals 18 residues. The chain's CDR3 is CASSHRPGTSGSSNTQYF. In DNA form, the CDR3 reads TGCGCCAGCAGCCACCGCCCGGGCACTAGCGGGAGTTCGAATACGCAGTATTTT.

The J gene is TRBJ1-4, the V gene TRBV10-3; possibly TRBD1 for D (5 bases). V was clipped by 4 bases and J by 3 bases, with 12 bases between them. The germline gives CDR1 ENHRY, CDR2 SYGVKD. The CDR3 covers 15 residues. CDR3: CAISGQGPPNEKLFF. The CDR3 coding sequence is TGTGCCATCAGTGGGCAGGGCCCGCCTAATGAAAAACTGTTTTTT.

This sequence joins TRBV4-1 and TRBJ2-2, with D tentatively TRBD1 (5 bases). The V end was cut by 1 base, the J end by 7 bases, with 13 bases between. Per germline, CDR1 MGHRA and CDR2 YSYEKL. The CDR3 is 15 residues long. CDR3 protein: CASSQAARVVGELFF. In DNA, the CDR3 is TGCGCCAGCAGCCAAGCTGCCAGGGTGGTCGGGGAGCTGTTTTTT.

The chain links TRBV19 to TRBJ1-2; D is unclear. Germline assignment: CDR1 LNHDA and CDR2 SQIVND (reference sequence). The CDR3 contains 15 residues. The V and J ends lost 1 base and 2 bases respectively, with 11 bases between them. The CDR3 here is CASSIAHRGNYGYTF. The CDR3 nucleotides read TGTGCCAGTAGTATAGCCCACCGCGGCAACTATGGCTACACCTTC.

The V and J genes are TRBV27 and TRBJ1-2; the match to TRBD1 covers 8 bases. The junction had 10 bases not matched to a gene; V was cut back by 5 bases and J by 8 bases. Looked up from germline, CDR1 is MNHEY and CDR2 is SMNVEV (reference sequence). This CDR3 spans 14 amino acids. The CDR3, as DNA: TGTGCCAGCAGTGCCTCGGGACAGGAGTACGGCTACACCTTC. Translated, it gives CASSASGQEYGYTF.

This chain joins TRBV18 and TRBJ2-7, with TRBD2 matching over 11 bases. CDR1 is KGHSH and CDR2 is LQKENI in the germline V gene. The length of the CDR3 is 15 residues. Trimming removed 5 bases from V and 2 bases from J; junction bases left unmatched: 5. CDR3 amino acids: CASSADSGRAYEQYF. In DNA, the CDR3 is TGTGCCAGCTCAGCTGATAGCGGGAGGGCCTACGAGCAGTACTTC.

The chain couples TRBV6-1 to TRBJ1-4, with D perhaps TRBD1 (5 bases). In germline, CDR1 is MNHNS, CDR2 SASEGT. Trimming removed 5 bases from V and 7 bases from J, with 17 bases in between. There are 15 residues in the CDR3. The chain's CDR3 is CASSRGGRGGEKLFF. CDR3 DNA sequence: TGTGCCAGCAGTCGCGGGGGGAGGGGTGGTGAAAAACTGTTTTTT.

Here the CDR3 reads CAWSSLAGNTIYF. DNA for the CDR3: TGTGCCTGGAGTTCCCTCGCTGGAAACACCATATATTTT. This chain uses TRBV30 with TRBJ1-3; D unclear. In germline, CDR1 is GTSNPN, CDR2 SVGIG (reference sequence). The CDR3 consists of 13 residues. The germline V and J ends were trimmed by 2 bases and 2 bases, with 7 bases remaining between them. The entire variable domain, with the rest obtained from reference TRBV30 and TRBJ1-3, is as follows: SQTIHQWPATLVQPVGSPLSLECTVEGTSNPNLYWYRQAAGRGLQLLFYSVGIGQISSEVPQNLSASRPQDRQFILSSKKLLLSDSGFYLCAWSSLAGNTIYFGEGSWLTVV.

The V call is TRBV7-8, the J call TRBJ1-1; unclear D gene. This CDR3 spans 14 amino acids. Germline loops: CDR1 SGHVS, CDR2 FQNEAQ. Deletions cut 1 base from V and 7 bases from J, with 13 bases between. This chain's CDR3 is CASSLDLRAIEAFF. The CDR3 nucleotides are TGTGCCAGCAGCTTAGATCTGAGGGCAATTGAAGCTTTCTTT.

This chain uses TRBV5-1 with TRBJ2-2; 7 positions agree with TRBD1. Germline V gene data show CDR1 as SGHRS and CDR2 as YFSETQ. The CDR3 extends over 14 amino acids. V trimming: 5 bases; J trimming: 7 bases; junction bases outside the gene matches: 8. The CDR3 loop is CASRIEGAGGELFF. CDR3 nucleotides: TGCGCCAGCAGGATCGAGGGGGCTGGCGGGGAGCTGTTTTTT.

V usage is TRBV4-2 and J usage is TRBJ1-2; D gene ambiguous. The V end lost 7 bases, the J end lost 5 bases, and 20 bases lay between the germline ends. There are 15 residues in the CDR3. The germline V gene has CDR1 LGHNA and CDR2 YNFKEQ. This CDR3 reads CASTPSGEGAYGYTF. Here the CDR3 DNA reads TGTGCCAGCACCCCTTCTGGGGAGGGTGCTTATGGCTACACCTTC.

The chain recombines TRBV9 with TRBJ1-1; 7 positions match TRBD1. V was clipped by 3 bases and J by 11 bases; unmatched bases: 10. Germline values: CDR1 SGDLS, CDR2 YYNGEE. This CDR3 is built from 13 residues. The CDR3 loop is CASSEGTALRAFF. The CDR3 nucleotides are TGTGCCAGCAGCGAGGGGACAGCCCTGAGGGCTTTCTTT. Looking up the rest from reference TRBV9 and TRBJ1-1 gives the full variable domain: DSGVTQTPKHLITATGQRVTLRCSPRSGDLSVYWYQQSLDQGLQFLIQYYNGEERAKGNILERFSAQQFPDLHSELNLSSLELGDSALYFCASSEGTALRAFFGQGTRLTVV.

The rearrangement uses TRBV5-6 and TRBJ1-1, with D uncertain. CDR1 SGHDT and CDR2 YYEEEE come from the germline V gene. The length of the CDR3 is 12 residues. The V and J ends lost 1 base and 8 bases respectively, with 9 bases between them. The CDR3 DNA follows: TGTGCCAGCAGCTTGATTACGAGAGAAGCTTTCTTT. Amino acid sequence: CASSLITREAFF.

The rearrangement uses TRBV7-9 and TRBJ1-2, with 9 bases lining up with TRBD1. CDR1 is SEHNR, CDR2 FQNEAQ, per germline (reference sequence). V trimming: 5 bases; J trimming: 8 bases; junction bases outside the gene matches: 12. CDR3 size: 15 residues. Here the CDR3 DNA reads TGTGCCAGCAGCCCCTCGTTACAGGGGGCAAAAGGCTACACCTTC. Protein product: CASSPSLQGAKGYTF.

The chain links TRBV6-4 to TRBJ2-3; D possibly corresponds to TRBD2 (7 bases). V lost 0 bases and J 6 bases, leaving 13 bases between the germline ends. The CDR3 extends over 15 amino acids. Germline CDR1 MRHNA, CDR2 SNTAGT. The CDR3 DNA is TGTGCCAGCAGTGACTCGACCAGGGGAGGGGATACGCAGTATTTT. Protein sequence: CASSDSTRGGDTQYF.

The CDR3 nucleotides are TGTGCCAGCAGCTTGGGCAGTTCTGGAAACACCATATATTTT. It translates to CASSLGSSGNTIYF. The rearrangement joins TRBV5-4 to TRBJ1-3; D unresolved. The CDR3 extends over 14 amino acids. Germline V gene lookup returns CDR1 SGHNT and CDR2 YYREEE (reference sequence). V dropped 0 bases and J dropped 1 base, with 5 bases sitting between them.

The V gene is TRBV7-9, the J gene TRBJ2-7, with 9 positions matching TRBD1. The germline gives CDR1 SEHNR, CDR2 FQNEAQ (reference sequence). V was clipped by 2 bases and J by 4 bases; unmatched bases: 3. The CDR3 runs 14 residues. CDR3 coding DNA: TGTGCCAGCAGCTTAAGCGACAGGGGGTACGAGCAGTACTTC. Translation: CASSLSDRGYEQYF.

The chain is built from TRBV19 and TRBJ1-1; D is ambiguous. Trimming pared 6 bases from V and 6 bases from J, leaving 8 bases between. The germline V gene has CDR1 LNHDA and CDR2 SQIVND (reference sequence). This CDR3 region has 11 residues. In DNA form, the CDR3 reads TGTGCCAGTAGGTCAAATGCTGAAGCTTTCTTT. Its translation: CASRSNAEAFF. Complete variable domain (other parts from reference TRBV19 and TRBJ1-1): DGGITQSPKYLFRKEGQNVTLSCEQNLNHDAMYWYRQDPGQGLRLIYYSQIVNDFQKGDIAEGYSVSREKKESFPLTVTSAQKNPTAFYLCASRSNAEAFFGQGTRLTVV.

The CDR3 protein is CSVNRQGNSGNTIYF. CDR3 coding DNA: TGCAGCGTAAATCGACAGGGGAACTCTGGAAACACCATATATTTT. This rearrangement joins TRBV29-1 to TRBJ1-3; 8 bases align to TRBD1. V trimming: 6 bases; J trimming: 0 bases; junction bases outside the gene matches: 7. The CDR3 is 15 residues long. CDR1 SQVTM and CDR2 ANQGSEA come from the germline V gene.

The rearrangement joins TRBV5-6 to TRBJ1-3; D perhaps matches TRBD1 (6 bases). Germline lookup yields CDR1 SGHDT and CDR2 YYEEEE. This CDR3 has 14 amino acids. V shed 2 bases and J shed 2 bases, with 8 bases lying between them. CDR3 sequence: CASSFGQPGNTIYF. The CDR3 DNA sequence: TGTGCCAGCAGCTTTGGACAGCCTGGAAACACCATATATTTT.

The chain couples TRBV25-1 to TRBJ1-1; no clear D gene. V was shortened by 2 bases and J by 7 bases, with 8 bases between the two germline ends. This CDR3 comprises 12 residues. From germline, CDR1 is MGHDK and CDR2 SYGVNS. CDR3 loop: CASSEISNEAFF. CDR3 bases: TGTGCCAGCAGTGAAATCAGTAATGAAGCTTTCTTT.